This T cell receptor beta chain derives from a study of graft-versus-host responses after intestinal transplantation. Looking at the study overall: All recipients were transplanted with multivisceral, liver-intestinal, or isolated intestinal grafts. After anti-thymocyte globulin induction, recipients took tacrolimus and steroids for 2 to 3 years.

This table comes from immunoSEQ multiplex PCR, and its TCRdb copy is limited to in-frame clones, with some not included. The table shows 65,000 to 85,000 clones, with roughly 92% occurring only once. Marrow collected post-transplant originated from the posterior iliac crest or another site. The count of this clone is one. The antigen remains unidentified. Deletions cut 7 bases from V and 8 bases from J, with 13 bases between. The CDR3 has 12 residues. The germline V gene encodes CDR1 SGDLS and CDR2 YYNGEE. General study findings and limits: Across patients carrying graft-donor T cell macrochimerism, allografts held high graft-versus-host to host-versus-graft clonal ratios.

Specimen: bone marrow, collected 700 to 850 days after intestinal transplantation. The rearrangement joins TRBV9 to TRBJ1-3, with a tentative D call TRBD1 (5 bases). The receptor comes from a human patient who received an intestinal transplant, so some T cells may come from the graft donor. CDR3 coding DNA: TGTGCCAGCCGGGGGGTCCGAGACACCATATATTTT. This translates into CASRGVRDTIYF.